The text below deals with one T cell receptor beta chain. Its antigen is still unknown. These data originate in a study of OX40 agonist ivuxolimab in advanced cancers. Looking at the study overall: Given to patients was ivuxolimab, an agonistic anti-OX40 (CD134) antibody. Patients got intravenous ivuxolimab at 0.01 to 10 mg/kg every 2 weeks.

Sequencing used immunoSEQ multiplex PCR; TCRdb keeps in-frame clones, though not all of them. The profile shows over 40,000 clones, almost 90% of them singletons. Whole-study results and caveats: The antigens recognized by the expanded peripheral T cells, that is their antigen specificity, were not determined.

The V gene's germline CDR1 is SGDLS and CDR2 YYNGEE. V was clipped by 4 bases and J by 4 bases; unmatched bases: 16. The CDR3 runs to 18 residues. V is TRBV9 and J is TRBJ2-1; 8 positions agree with TRBD1. This receptor was identified in an adult with an advanced solid tumor such as melanoma, head and neck, liver or kidney cancer. Sequenced here: CD4+ or CD8+ T cells sorted from blood, sampled in a trial of the OX40 agonist ivuxolimab. CDR3 loop: CASSPREEGQVEYNEQFF. CDR3 nucleotides: TGTGCCAGCAGCCCGAGAGAAGAGGGACAGGTAGAATACAATGAGCAGTTCTTC.